This TCR beta chain was retrieved from a study of beta chain features in type 1 diabetes. General study findings and limits: Patients with Type 1 diabetes showed moderately but significantly shorter TCRB CDR3s in all four CD4+ subsets.

The V gene end was trimmed by 1 base and the J gene end by 0 bases; junction bases not matched to a gene: 0. The CDR3 has 15 amino acids. Germline V CDR1 and CDR2: SGHTA, FQGNSA. The study reverse transcribed the entire isolated RNA, so it sequenced expressed TCRB transcripts. Regulatory, naive and central memory T cell samples averaged approximately 3.4 million reads. Only in-frame clones appear in the TCRdb table, and some are missing; sequencing was by immunoSEQ multiplex PCR. The table shows fewer than 200,000 clones, with about a tenth occurring only once. With regard to this clone: Its cognate antigen is unknown. The sample carries other DNA sequences with the same CDR3.

The origin of this receptor is a man aged 25-45 years with type 1 diabetes. Sequencing used central memory CD4+ T cells from blood. J is TRBJ2-3 and V is TRBV7-2; TRBD2 matches 8 bases. CDR3 in DNA: TGTGCCAGCAGCTTAGGACTAGCGAGCACAGATACGCAGTATTTT. It yields the protein CASSLGLASTDTQYF. The whole variable domain, filled in from reference TRBV7-2 and TRBJ2-3, reads GAGVSQSPSNKVTEKGKDVELRCDPISGHTALYWYRQSLGQGLEFLIYFQGNSAPDKSGLPSDRFSAERTGGSVSTLTIQRTQQEDSAVYLCASSLGLASTDTQYFGPGTRLTVL.